These T cell receptor beta chains were read from a single sample in a study of T cells in Graves' hyperthyroidism and ophthalmopathy. One entry per CDR3 protein results from TCRdb running MiXCR on the multiplex PCR reads. The sample has under 400,000 distinct CDR3 sequences, roughly 14% seen once. The specimen sequenced was blood. Receptors originate from a woman under 30 with Graves' hyperthyroidism that later progressed to Graves' ophthalmopathy. The CDR3 runs from the conserved cysteine through the conserved F or W. Each record gives: V gene, clone size, J gene, D gene, CDR3 DNA, CDR3 protein. A D gene is named only where the DNA matches it firmly. Not every row has a clone size; where given, it reads once, few, many or a size class.

>TRBV25-1|-|TRBJ1-1|-
TGTGTAAAAGTCCCCGTGAACACTGAAGCTTTCTTT
CVKVPVNTEAFF
>TRBV14|many|TRBJ2-1|TRBD2
TGTGCCAGCAGCCAAGGGACTAGCGGGAGGAAGGGTGAGCAGTTCTTC
CASSQGTSGRKGEQFF
>TRBV7-2|-|TRBJ2-3|TRBD2
TGTGCCAGCAGCTTAGGCCTACTAGCGGATCCCTTTAGCACAGATACGCAGTATTTT
CASSLGLLADPFSTDTQYF
>TRBV11-2|many|TRBJ2-4|-
TGTGCCAGCAGACGCGACAGGACCCCCGGAGAGGCCAAAAACATTCAGTACTTC
CASRRDRTPGEAKNIQYF
>TRBV7-2|many|TRBJ2-1|-
TGTGCCAGCAGCCCTCGGACTCGCGGGCATGAGCAGTTCTTC
CASSPRTRGHEQFF
>TRBV2|many|TRBJ1-5|-
TGTGCCAGCAGCATGCGGGGGGCGCTTGCCAATCAGCCCCAGCATTTT
CASSMRGALANQPQHF
>TRBV12-3/TRBV12-4|many|TRBJ1-4|-
TGTGCCAGCAGCCCCGGGCCGGGACGAGGAGATGAAAAACTGTTTTTT
CASSPGPGRGDEKLFF
>TRBV20-1|-|TRBJ2-3|TRBD2
TGCAGTGCCCATAATCCCGGGGTCGGCCGCACTAGCGGAGGCACAGATACGCAGTATTTT
CSAHNPGVGRTSGGTDTQYF
>TRBV13|-|TRBJ1-1|TRBD1
TGTGCCAGCAGCTACGGGACAGGGTACGGCACTGAAGCTTTCTTT
CASSYGTGYGTEAFF
>TRBV28|many|TRBJ2-1|-
TGTGCCAGCAGTTTAAGGCCAGCGCTCCTCCTTTCCTACAATGAGCAGTTCTTC
CASSLRPALLLSYNEQFF
>TRBV6-2/TRBV6-3|-|TRBJ2-7|-
TGTGCCAGCACCCTAGGGAACCCAATGCCTTACGAGCAGTACTTC
CASTLGNPMPYEQYF
>TRBV19|few|TRBJ2-3|TRBD2
TGTGCCACCGGACTAGCACAAACAGATACGCAGTATTTT
CATGLAQTDTQYF
>TRBV10-3|few|TRBJ2-6|-
TGTGCCATCAGTGATGGAGACAGCGCCTCTGGGGCCAACGTCCTGACTTTC
CAISDGDSASGANVLTF
>TRBV30|-|TRBJ2-1|TRBD2
TGTGCCTGGAGCGTAACTAGCGGGAGGACCAATGAGCAGTTCTTC
CAWSVTSGRTNEQFF
>TRBV9|-|TRBJ2-1|TRBD2
TGTGCCAGCAGCGCCCGACTAGCGGGAGGGCTCAATGAGCAGTTCTTC
CASSARLAGGLNEQFF
>TRBV7-6|many|TRBJ2-7|-
TGTGCCAGCAGCCCCGAGAGGGGCGACGAGCAGTACTTC
CASSPERGDEQYF
>TRBV20-1|many|TRBJ1-5|TRBD1
TGCAGTGCTGTGACAGGGGGGGGCAATCAGCCCCAGCATTTT
CSAVTGGGNQPQHF
>TRBV5-1|-|TRBJ2-1|-
TGCGCCAACAGCTTGGGTGGCGCCGCCTACAATGAGCAGTTCTTC
CANSLGGAAYNEQFF
>TRBV20-1|many|TRBJ2-3|-
TGCAGTGCCAGACGGGGGTCAGATACGCAGTATTTT
CSARRGSDTQYF
>TRBV2|-|TRBJ2-4|-
TGTGCCAGCAGTGAGATCAAAGACGATGCCAAAAACATTCAGTACTTC
CASSEIKDDAKNIQYF
>TRBV5-6|-|TRBJ1-2|-
TGTGCCAGCAGCTTGGTTGGCATAGCTAACTATGGCTACACCTTC
CASSLVGIANYGYTF
>TRBV27|many|TRBJ2-3|TRBD2
TGTGCCAGCTGCTCTCTGGGGGGGGTGTTCTTGGGGGACAGCACAGATACGCAGTATTTT
CASCSLGGVFLGDSTDTQYF